This T cell receptor beta chain was identified during a study of T cells in Graves' hyperthyroidism and ophthalmopathy. Notes on the study in general: In the blood, most expanded thyroid clonotypes above 0.001 appeared as well.

The germline gives CDR1 MNHNS, CDR2 SASEGT. The ends were cut back, 3 bases at V and 5 bases at J, with 11 bases in the middle. This CDR3 region has 13 residues. Thyroid ultrasound, orbital computed tomography, clinical symptoms, and serum thyroxine and TRAb underpinned diagnoses. To note about this clonotype: Its antigen is unknown.

RNA transcripts gave rise to amplified TCR beta CDR3 regions. An initial round of RT-PCR targeting the TCR CDR3 relied on the HTBI primer set. In TCRdb, the multiplex PCR reads were re-called with MiXCR into one record per CDR3 protein. The table lists a few hundred thousand distinct CDR3 sequences, roughly 14% of them singletons. The rearrangement joins TRBV6-1 to TRBJ2-7; D might be TRBD1 (6 bases). Material: blood. This clonotype originated in a woman aged 25-40 years with Graves' hyperthyroidism. The CDR3 is CASSDGRGHEQYF. CDR3 nucleotides: TGTGCCAGCAGTGACGGCAGGGGCCACGAGCAGTACTTC.